A selection of T cell receptor beta chains follows, all from one sample in a study of CD8 T cells in Susac syndrome. One entry per CDR3 protein results from TCRdb running MiXCR on the immunoSEQ multiplex PCR reads. This table holds approximately 110,000 distinct CDR3 sequences, about 94% found once. The sample taken for sequencing was CD4+ T cells from PBMCs. These receptors were collected from a human donor in good health. CDR3s include the opening cysteine and the closing phenylalanine or tryptophan. The order of the fields is V gene, J gene, D gene, clone size, CDR3 protein, CDR3 DNA. The D gene is left open where the match is weak. Only part of the rows carry a size: once, few, many, or a class if the clone is expanded.

V gene: TRBV19
J gene: TRBJ2-1
D gene: TRBD2
clone size: once
CDR3 protein: CASSLGLGGDEQFF
CDR3 DNA: TGTGCCAGTAGTCTCGGACTAGGTGGAGATGAGCAGTTCTTC

V gene: TRBV20-1
J gene: TRBJ1-3
D gene: .
clone size: .
CDR3 protein: CSATSGTTRGNTIYF
CDR3 DNA: TGCAGTGCTACATCCGGGACGACCAGGGGAAACACCATATATTTT

V gene: TRBV30
J gene: TRBJ1-1
D gene: .
clone size: .
CDR3 protein: CAWRDFGGAFF
CDR3 DNA: TGTGCCTGGAGGGATTTTGGTGGAGCTTTCTTT

V gene: TRBV4-3
J gene: TRBJ2-3
D gene: .
clone size: .
CDR3 protein: CASSQGVVSTDTQYF
CDR3 DNA: TGCGCCAGCAGCCAAGGAGTAGTCTCCACAGATACGCAGTATTTT

V gene: TRBV7-8
J gene: TRBJ1-2
D gene: .
clone size: .
CDR3 protein: CASSLGGLVGGYTF
CDR3 DNA: TGTGCCAGCAGCTTAGGAGGTCTTGTAGGTGGCTACACCTTC

V gene: TRBV5-1
J gene: TRBJ2-1
D gene: .
clone size: once
CDR3 protein: CASSPSGEAYNEQFF
CDR3 DNA: TGCGCCAGCAGCCCCTCCGGGGAGGCCTACAATGAGCAGTTCTTC

V gene: TRBV12-3/TRBV12-4
J gene: TRBJ1-5
D gene: TRBD1
clone size: .
CDR3 protein: CASRESGGQPQHF
CDR3 DNA: TGTGCCAGCAGGGAATCAGGGGGCCAGCCCCAGCATTTT

V gene: TRBV7-2
J gene: TRBJ1-3
D gene: .
clone size: .
CDR3 protein: CASSSPARSGNTIYF
CDR3 DNA: TGTGCCAGCAGCTCCCCCGCCCGCTCTGGAAACACCATATATTTT

V gene: TRBV11-2
J gene: TRBJ2-5
D gene: .
clone size: .
CDR3 protein: CASSLRQETQYF
CDR3 DNA: TGTGCCAGCAGCTTACGGCAAGAGACCCAGTACTTC

V gene: TRBV29-1
J gene: TRBJ1-1
D gene: .
clone size: .
CDR3 protein: CSVERGANTEAFF
CDR3 DNA: TGCAGCGTTGAAAGGGGGGCGAACACTGAAGCTTTCTTT

V gene: TRBV11-2
J gene: TRBJ2-3
D gene: .
clone size: .
CDR3 protein: CASSLTGGTDTQYF
CDR3 DNA: TGTGCCAGCAGCTTAACGGGGGGCACAGATACGCAGTATTTT

V gene: TRBV18
J gene: TRBJ2-5
D gene: .
clone size: .
CDR3 protein: CASSSSFSKETQYF
CDR3 DNA: TGTGCCAGCTCATCCAGTTTCTCCAAAGAGACCCAGTACTTC

V gene: TRBV19
J gene: TRBJ2-3
D gene: .
clone size: once
CDR3 protein: CASTSRGDTDTQYF
CDR3 DNA: TGTGCCAGTACCTCACGAGGGGACACAGATACGCAGTATTTT

V gene: TRBV5-1
J gene: TRBJ1-3
D gene: .
clone size: .
CDR3 protein: CASSLDGPNSGNTIYF
CDR3 DNA: TGCGCCAGCAGCTTGGATGGGCCGAACTCTGGAAACACCATATATTTT

V gene: TRBV7-2
J gene: TRBJ1-6
D gene: .
clone size: .
CDR3 protein: CASSGQSSNSPLHF
CDR3 DNA: TGTGCCAGCAGCGGACAAAGCTCTAATTCACCCCTCCACTTT

V gene: TRBV5-1
J gene: TRBJ2-1
D gene: .
clone size: .
CDR3 protein: CASSLGTVNEQFF
CDR3 DNA: TGCGCCAGCAGCTTGGGGACAGTAAATGAGCAGTTCTTC

V gene: TRBV2
J gene: TRBJ2-1
D gene: TRBD1
clone size: .
CDR3 protein: CASSGLLGQGDEQFF
CDR3 DNA: TGTGCCAGCAGTGGGTTACTGGGACAGGGCGATGAGCAGTTCTTC

V gene: TRBV4-3
J gene: TRBJ1-2
D gene: .
clone size: .
CDR3 protein: CASSQAGRGANYGYTF
CDR3 DNA: TGCGCCAGCAGCCAAGCAGGGAGGGGGGCCAACTATGGCTACACCTTC

V gene: TRBV12-3/TRBV12-4
J gene: TRBJ1-5
D gene: TRBD1
clone size: .
CDR3 protein: CASSSRTGSNQPQHF
CDR3 DNA: TGTGCCAGCAGTTCCCGGACAGGGAGCAATCAGCCCCAGCATTTT

V gene: TRBV4-1
J gene: TRBJ2-3
D gene: .
clone size: .
CDR3 protein: CASSQEGTDTQYF
CDR3 DNA: TGCGCCAGCAGCCAGGAGGGGACAGATACGCAGTATTTT

V gene: TRBV29-1
J gene: TRBJ2-1
D gene: .
clone size: .
CDR3 protein: CSVADNEQFF
CDR3 DNA: TGCAGCGTTGCCGACAATGAGCAGTTCTTC

V gene: TRBV2
J gene: TRBJ2-1
D gene: TRBD2
clone size: .
CDR3 protein: CASSAMSGGSSYNEQFF
CDR3 DNA: TGTGCCAGCAGTGCCATGAGTGGCGGGAGTTCCTACAATGAGCAGTTCTTC

V gene: TRBV3-1
J gene: TRBJ2-3
D gene: TRBD2
clone size: .
CDR3 protein: CASSQDPSTSGRIGVGTDTQYF
CDR3 DNA: TGTGCCAGCAGCCAAGACCCCTCGACTAGCGGGAGAATAGGGGTGGGCACAGATACGCAGTATTTT

V gene: TRBV6-1
J gene: TRBJ2-7
D gene: .
clone size: .
CDR3 protein: CASNRDLAYEQYF
CDR3 DNA: TGTGCCAGCAACCGGGACTTGGCCTACGAGCAGTACTTC

V gene: TRBV19
J gene: TRBJ2-3
D gene: .
clone size: .
CDR3 protein: CASSIGDTQYF
CDR3 DNA: TGTGCCAGTAGTATCGGAGATACGCAGTATTTT

V gene: TRBV20-1
J gene: TRBJ2-1
D gene: TRBD2
clone size: .
CDR3 protein: CSARPPGRLAGEQFF
CDR3 DNA: TGCAGTGCTAGACCTCCCGGTCGGCTAGCGGGAGAGCAGTTCTTC

V gene: TRBV15
J gene: TRBJ2-1
D gene: TRBD2
clone size: .
CDR3 protein: CATSRGLAGGWDEQFF
CDR3 DNA: TGTGCCACCAGCAGAGGTCTAGCGGGGGGGTGGGATGAGCAGTTCTTC

V gene: TRBV2
J gene: TRBJ2-7
D gene: TRBD2
clone size: .
CDR3 protein: CASSPPGLAGDEQYF
CDR3 DNA: TGTGCCAGCAGTCCCCCGGGACTAGCAGGAGACGAGCAGTACTTC

V gene: TRBV12-3/TRBV12-4
J gene: TRBJ2-5
D gene: TRBD2
clone size: .
CDR3 protein: CASEVTSGAQETQYF
CDR3 DNA: TGTGCCAGCGAGGTGACTAGCGGAGCCCAAGAGACCCAGTACTTC

V gene: TRBV29-1
J gene: TRBJ1-2
D gene: .
clone size: .
CDR3 protein: CSVRRPSGYGYTF
CDR3 DNA: TGCAGCGTTAGACGCCCGTCCGGCTATGGCTACACCTTC

V gene: TRBV6-5
J gene: TRBJ2-7
D gene: TRBD1
clone size: .
CDR3 protein: CASSYGDGQENF
CDR3 DNA: TGTGCCAGCAGTTACGGCGATGGACAGGAGAACTTC

V gene: TRBV5-1
J gene: TRBJ2-7
D gene: .
clone size: .
CDR3 protein: CASSSDLSYEQYF
CDR3 DNA: TGCGCCAGCAGTAGTGACCTCTCCTACGAGCAGTACTTC

V gene: TRBV14
J gene: TRBJ2-1
D gene: .
clone size: .
CDR3 protein: CASSQGRGPYNEQFF
CDR3 DNA: TGTGCCAGCAGCCAAGGGCGGGGGCCCTACAATGAGCAGTTCTTC

V gene: TRBV30
J gene: TRBJ1-6
D gene: .
clone size: .
CDR3 protein: CAWSNDNSPLHF
CDR3 DNA: TGTGCCTGGAGTAATGATAATTCACCCCTCCACTTT

V gene: TRBV18
J gene: TRBJ2-6
D gene: TRBD1
clone size: .
CDR3 protein: CASSPRQGARITGANVLTF
CDR3 DNA: TGTGCCAGCTCACCGCGACAGGGGGCGAGGATTACCGGGGCCAACGTCCTGACTTTC

V gene: TRBV4-2
J gene: TRBJ2-7
D gene: TRBD2
clone size: .
CDR3 protein: CASSQEIVGTSTYEQYF
CDR3 DNA: TGTGCCAGCAGCCAAGAAATTGTAGGGACTAGCACCTACGAGCAGTACTTC

V gene: TRBV2
J gene: TRBJ1-5
D gene: .
clone size: .
CDR3 protein: CASRPGLSNQPQHF
CDR3 DNA: TGTGCCAGCAGGCCGGGACTTAGCAATCAGCCCCAGCATTTT

V gene: TRBV20-1
J gene: TRBJ2-5
D gene: .
clone size: .
CDR3 protein: CSAKTGIHQETQYF
CDR3 DNA: TGCAGTGCTAAGACAGGAATACACCAAGAGACCCAGTACTTC

V gene: TRBV5-1
J gene: TRBJ2-3
D gene: TRBD2
clone size: .
CDR3 protein: CASSTSGTSDRDTQYF
CDR3 DNA: TGCGCCAGCAGCACGTCCGGGACTAGCGACCGAGATACGCAGTATTTT

V gene: TRBV4-1
J gene: TRBJ1-1
D gene: .
clone size: .
CDR3 protein: CASSQGVGGNAEAFF
CDR3 DNA: TGCGCCAGCAGCCAAGGGGTGGGGGGGAACGCTGAAGCTTTCTTT

V gene: TRBV6-5
J gene: TRBJ1-1
D gene: .
clone size: .
CDR3 protein: CASTRQPNTEAFF
CDR3 DNA: TGTGCCAGCACTCGACAGCCTAACACTGAAGCTTTCTTT

V gene: TRBV7-8
J gene: TRBJ2-7
D gene: .
clone size: .
CDR3 protein: CASSPRLENEGEQYF
CDR3 DNA: TGTGCCAGCAGCCCAAGACTAGAAAACGAGGGGGAGCAGTACTTC

V gene: TRBV7-2
J gene: TRBJ1-3
D gene: TRBD1
clone size: once
CDR3 protein: CASSSLSGTGGNTIYF
CDR3 DNA: TGTGCCAGCAGCTCTCTGTCCGGGACAGGGGGTAACACCATATATTTT

V gene: TRBV4-3
J gene: TRBJ2-7
D gene: .
clone size: .
CDR3 protein: CASSQVLGAYEQYF
CDR3 DNA: TGCGCCAGCAGCCAAGTTCTAGGAGCCTACGAGCAGTACTTC

V gene: TRBV29-1
J gene: TRBJ1-2
D gene: TRBD1
clone size: .
CDR3 protein: CSVEDQQGRQGYTF
CDR3 DNA: TGCAGCGTTGAAGATCAACAGGGCCGACAGGGGTACACCTTC